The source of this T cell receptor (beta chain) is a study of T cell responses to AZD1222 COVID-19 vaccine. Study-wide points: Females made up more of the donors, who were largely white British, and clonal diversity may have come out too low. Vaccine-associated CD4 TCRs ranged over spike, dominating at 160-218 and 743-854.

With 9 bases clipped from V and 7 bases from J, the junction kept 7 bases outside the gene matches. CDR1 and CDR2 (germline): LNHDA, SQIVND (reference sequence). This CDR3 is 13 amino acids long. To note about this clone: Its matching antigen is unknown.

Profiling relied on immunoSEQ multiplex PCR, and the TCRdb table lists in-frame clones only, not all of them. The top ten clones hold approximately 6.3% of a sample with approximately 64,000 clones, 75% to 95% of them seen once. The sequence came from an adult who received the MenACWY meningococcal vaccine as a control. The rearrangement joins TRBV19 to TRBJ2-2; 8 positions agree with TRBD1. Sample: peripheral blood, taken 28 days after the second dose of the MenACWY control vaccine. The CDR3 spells CASRGLLSGELFF. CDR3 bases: TGTGCCAGCAGGGGGCTTTTGAGCGGGGAGCTGTTTTTT.